The source of this T cell receptor beta chain is a study of T cells in Graves' hyperthyroidism and ophthalmopathy. The CDR3 loop spans 14 amino acids. Germline CDR1 is WNHNN and CDR2 is SYGVQD (reference sequence). The definition of stable Graves' hyperthyroidism was no ophthalmopathy progression within 18 months. Patients aged 18 to 65 with hyperthyroidism were newly diagnosed, with duration under 2 months. Concerning this clonotype itself: This sequence may be a read error, since a much larger clone differs from it by one base.

Authors of the study amplified TCR beta CDR3 regions from RNA transcripts. During a first-round RT-PCR of the TCR CDR3, the HTBI primer set was used. TCRdb re-analysed the multiplex PCR reads in MiXCR, keeping a single row per CDR3 protein. This sample carries around 350,000 distinct CDR3 sequences, about a fifth of them seen once, and the ten largest clones take 3.7%. This TCR was recovered from a woman under 30 with Graves' hyperthyroidism. The specimen sequenced was blood. The chain uses TRBV10-1 and TRBJ2-2; the match to TRBD2 covers 8 bases. The DNA of the CDR3 is TGCGCCAGCAGCTTACTAGCGGAGACCGGGGAGCTGTTGTTT. Translating it yields CASSLLAETGELLF.